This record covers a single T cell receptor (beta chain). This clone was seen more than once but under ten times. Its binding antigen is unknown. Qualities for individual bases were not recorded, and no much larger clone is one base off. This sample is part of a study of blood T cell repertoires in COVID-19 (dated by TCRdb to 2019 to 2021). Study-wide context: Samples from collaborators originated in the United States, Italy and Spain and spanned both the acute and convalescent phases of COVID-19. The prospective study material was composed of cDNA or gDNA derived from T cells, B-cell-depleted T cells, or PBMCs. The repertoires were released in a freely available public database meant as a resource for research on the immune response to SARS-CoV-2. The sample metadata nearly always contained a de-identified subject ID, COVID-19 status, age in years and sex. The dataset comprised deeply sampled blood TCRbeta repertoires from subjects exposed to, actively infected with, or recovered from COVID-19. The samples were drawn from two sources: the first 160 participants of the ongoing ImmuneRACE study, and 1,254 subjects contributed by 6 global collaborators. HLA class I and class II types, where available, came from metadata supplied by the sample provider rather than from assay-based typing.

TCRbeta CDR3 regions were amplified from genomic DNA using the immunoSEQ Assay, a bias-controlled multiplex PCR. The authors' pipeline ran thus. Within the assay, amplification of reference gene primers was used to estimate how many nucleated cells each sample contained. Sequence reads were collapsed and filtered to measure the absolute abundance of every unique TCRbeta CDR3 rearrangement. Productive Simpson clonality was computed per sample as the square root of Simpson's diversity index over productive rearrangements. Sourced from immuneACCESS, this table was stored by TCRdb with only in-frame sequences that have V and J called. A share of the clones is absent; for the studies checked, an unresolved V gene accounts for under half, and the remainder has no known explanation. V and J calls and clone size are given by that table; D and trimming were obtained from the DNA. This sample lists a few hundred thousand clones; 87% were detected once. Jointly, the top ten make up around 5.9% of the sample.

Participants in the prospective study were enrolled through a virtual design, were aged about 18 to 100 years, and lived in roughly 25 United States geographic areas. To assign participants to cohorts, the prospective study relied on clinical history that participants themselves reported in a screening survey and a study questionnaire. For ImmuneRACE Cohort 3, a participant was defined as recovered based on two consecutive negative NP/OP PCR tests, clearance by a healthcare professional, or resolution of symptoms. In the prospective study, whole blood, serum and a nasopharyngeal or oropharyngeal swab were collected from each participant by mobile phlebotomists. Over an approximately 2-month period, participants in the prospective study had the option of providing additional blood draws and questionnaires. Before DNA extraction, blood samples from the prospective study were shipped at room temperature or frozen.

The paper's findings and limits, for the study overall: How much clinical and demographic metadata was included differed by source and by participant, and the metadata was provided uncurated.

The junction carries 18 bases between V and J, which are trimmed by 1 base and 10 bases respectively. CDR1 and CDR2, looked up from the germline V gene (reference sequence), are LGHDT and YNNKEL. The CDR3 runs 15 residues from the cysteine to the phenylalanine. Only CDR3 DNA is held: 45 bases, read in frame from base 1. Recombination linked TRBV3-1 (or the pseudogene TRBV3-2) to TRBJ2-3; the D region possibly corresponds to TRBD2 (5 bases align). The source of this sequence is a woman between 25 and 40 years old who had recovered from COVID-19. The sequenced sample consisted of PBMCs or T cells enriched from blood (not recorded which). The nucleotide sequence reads TGTGCCAGCAGCCAAGCGGCCGTAGCGATTGGTGCGCAGTATTTT. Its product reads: CASSQAAVAIGAQYF.